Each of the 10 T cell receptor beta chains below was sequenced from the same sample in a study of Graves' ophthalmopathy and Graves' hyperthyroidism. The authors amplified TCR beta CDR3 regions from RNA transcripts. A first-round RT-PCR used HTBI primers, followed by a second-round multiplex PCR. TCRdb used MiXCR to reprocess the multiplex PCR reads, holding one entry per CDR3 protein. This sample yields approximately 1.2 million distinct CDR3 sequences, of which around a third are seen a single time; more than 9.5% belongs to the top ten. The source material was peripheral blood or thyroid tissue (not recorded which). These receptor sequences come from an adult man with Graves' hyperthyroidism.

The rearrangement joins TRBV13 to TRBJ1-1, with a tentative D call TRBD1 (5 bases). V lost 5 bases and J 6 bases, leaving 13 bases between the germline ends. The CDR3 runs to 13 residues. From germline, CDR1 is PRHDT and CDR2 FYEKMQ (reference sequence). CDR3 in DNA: TGTGCCAGCAGCCGGGACGATCGGGCTGAAGCTTTCTTT. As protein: CASSRDDRAEAFF.

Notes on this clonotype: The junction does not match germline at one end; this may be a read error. CDR3 nucleotides: TGCGCCAGCAGCCGCCGACATTACCAAGAGTCCCAGTACTTC. It encodes CASSRRHYQESQYF. The chain has TRBV5-1 and TRBJ2-5; D not certain. The germline V gene encodes CDR1 SGHRS and CDR2 YFSETQ. CDR3 size: 14 residues.

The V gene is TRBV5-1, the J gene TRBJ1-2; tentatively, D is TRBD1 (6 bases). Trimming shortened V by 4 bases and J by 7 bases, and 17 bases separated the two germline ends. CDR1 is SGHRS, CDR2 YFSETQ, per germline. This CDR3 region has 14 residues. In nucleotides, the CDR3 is TGCGCCAGCAGCCCGAAGGGGACATTGAGTGGCTACACCTTC. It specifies CASSPKGTLSGYTF.

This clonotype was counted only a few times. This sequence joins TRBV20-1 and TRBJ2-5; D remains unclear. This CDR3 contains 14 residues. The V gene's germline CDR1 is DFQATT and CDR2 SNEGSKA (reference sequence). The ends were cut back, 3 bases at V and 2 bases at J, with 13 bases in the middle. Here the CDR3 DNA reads TGCAGTGCTAGGGTCTTCCCCACTCAAGAGACCCAGTACTTC. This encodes CSARVFPTQETQYF.

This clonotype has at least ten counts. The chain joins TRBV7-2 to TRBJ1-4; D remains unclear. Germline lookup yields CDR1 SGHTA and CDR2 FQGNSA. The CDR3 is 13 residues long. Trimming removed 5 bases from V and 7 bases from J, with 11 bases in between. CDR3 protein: CASSPLTSEKLFF. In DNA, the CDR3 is TGTGCCAGCAGCCCCCTTACCAGTGAAAAACTGTTTTTT.

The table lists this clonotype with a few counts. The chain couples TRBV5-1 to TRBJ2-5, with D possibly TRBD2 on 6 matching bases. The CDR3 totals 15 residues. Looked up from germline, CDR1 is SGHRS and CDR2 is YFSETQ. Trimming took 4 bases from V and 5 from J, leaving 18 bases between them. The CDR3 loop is CASSHRGSGLETQYF. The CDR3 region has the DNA TGCGCCAGCAGCCACCGGGGGTCGGGTTTGGAGACCCAGTACTTC.

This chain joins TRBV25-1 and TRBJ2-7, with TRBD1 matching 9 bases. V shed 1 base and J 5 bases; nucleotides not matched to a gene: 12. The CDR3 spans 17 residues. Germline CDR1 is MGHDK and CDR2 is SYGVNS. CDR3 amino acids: CASSEFPGRDRADEQYF. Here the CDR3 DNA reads TGTGCCAGCAGTGAATTCCCGGGGCGGGACAGGGCAGACGAGCAGTACTTC.

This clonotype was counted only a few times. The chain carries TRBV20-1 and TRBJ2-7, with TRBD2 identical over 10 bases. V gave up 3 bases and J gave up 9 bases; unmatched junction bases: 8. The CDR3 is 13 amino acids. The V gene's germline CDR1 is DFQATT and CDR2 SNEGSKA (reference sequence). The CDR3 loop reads CSASSAGGLAQYF. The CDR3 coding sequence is TGCAGTGCTAGTTCAGCGGGGGGGCTTGCGCAGTACTTC.

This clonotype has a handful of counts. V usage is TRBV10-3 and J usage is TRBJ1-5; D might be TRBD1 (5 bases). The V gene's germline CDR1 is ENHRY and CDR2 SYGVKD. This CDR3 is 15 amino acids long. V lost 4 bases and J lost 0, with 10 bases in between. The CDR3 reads CAISVGTDSNQPQHF. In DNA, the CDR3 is TGTGCCATCAGTGTAGGGACGGATAGCAATCAGCCCCAGCATTTT.

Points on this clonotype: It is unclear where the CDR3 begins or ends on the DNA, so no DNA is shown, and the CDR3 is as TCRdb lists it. The CDR3: CASSIYLCSVGAGRETQYF. The J gene is TRBJ2-5, the V gene TRBV7-9; TRBD1, the table's D call, lacks a check against the DNA. From germline, CDR1 is SEHNR and CDR2 FQNEAQ (reference sequence). The CDR3 spans 19 amino acids, including both terminal residues.